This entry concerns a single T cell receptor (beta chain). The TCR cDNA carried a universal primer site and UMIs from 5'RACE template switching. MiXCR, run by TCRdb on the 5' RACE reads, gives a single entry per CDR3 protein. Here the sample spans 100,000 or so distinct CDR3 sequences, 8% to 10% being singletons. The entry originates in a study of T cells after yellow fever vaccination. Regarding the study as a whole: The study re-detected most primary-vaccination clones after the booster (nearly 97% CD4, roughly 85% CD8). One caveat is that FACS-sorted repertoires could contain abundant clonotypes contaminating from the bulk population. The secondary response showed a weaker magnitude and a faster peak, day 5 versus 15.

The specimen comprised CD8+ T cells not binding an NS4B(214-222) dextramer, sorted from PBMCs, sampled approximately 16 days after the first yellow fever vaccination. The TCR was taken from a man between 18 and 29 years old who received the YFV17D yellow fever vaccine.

In DNA form, the CDR3 reads TGTGCCAGCAGTTTTCATCTCGAGACTCGTACTAACTATGGCTACACCTTC. This translates into CASSFHLETRTNYGYTF. V is TRBV12-3 or TRBV12-4 and J is TRBJ1-2; D unresolved. Trimming took 3 bases from V and 0 from J, leaving 17 bases between them. The CDR3 runs to 17 residues.